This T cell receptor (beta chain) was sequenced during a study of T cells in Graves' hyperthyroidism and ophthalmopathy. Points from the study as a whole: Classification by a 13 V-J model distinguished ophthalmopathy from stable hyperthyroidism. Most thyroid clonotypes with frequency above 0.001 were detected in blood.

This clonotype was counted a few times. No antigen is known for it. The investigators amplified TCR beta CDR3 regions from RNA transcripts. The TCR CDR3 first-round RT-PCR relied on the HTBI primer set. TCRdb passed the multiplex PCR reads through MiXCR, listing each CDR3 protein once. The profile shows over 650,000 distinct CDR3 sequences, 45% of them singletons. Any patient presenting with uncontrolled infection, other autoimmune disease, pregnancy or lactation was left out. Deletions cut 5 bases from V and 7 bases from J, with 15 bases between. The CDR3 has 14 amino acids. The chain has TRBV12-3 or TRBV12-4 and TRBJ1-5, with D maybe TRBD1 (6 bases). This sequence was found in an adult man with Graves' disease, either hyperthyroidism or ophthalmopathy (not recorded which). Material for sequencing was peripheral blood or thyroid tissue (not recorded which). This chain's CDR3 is CASSEQGYEQPQHF. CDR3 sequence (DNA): TGTGCCAGCAGTGAACAGGGCTACGAGCAGCCCCAGCATTTT.